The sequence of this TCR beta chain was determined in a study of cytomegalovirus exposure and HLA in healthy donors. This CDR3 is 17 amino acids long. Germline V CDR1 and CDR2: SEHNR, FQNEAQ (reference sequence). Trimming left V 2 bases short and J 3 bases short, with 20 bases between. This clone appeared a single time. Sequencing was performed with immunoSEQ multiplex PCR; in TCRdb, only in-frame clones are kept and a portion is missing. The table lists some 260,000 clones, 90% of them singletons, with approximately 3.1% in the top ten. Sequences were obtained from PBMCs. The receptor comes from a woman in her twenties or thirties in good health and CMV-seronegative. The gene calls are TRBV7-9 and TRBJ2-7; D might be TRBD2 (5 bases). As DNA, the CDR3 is TGTGCCAGCAGCTTACCGGGCCGGGATGAGCCCCTCTACGAGCAGTACTTC. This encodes CASSLPGRDEPLYEQYF.